The clone carrying this TCR beta chain is classed as large. No antigen is known for it. No treatment had been given to any patient before thyroid surgery. The germline gives CDR1 LNHDA, CDR2 SQIVND (reference sequence). The CDR3 totals 13 residues. Trimming cost V 3 bases and J 2 bases, with 7 bases left between them. The record originates from a study of metastatic and nonmetastatic thyroid tumors. Background on the study: Malignant thyroid and benign thyroid patients provided blood and tumor or nodule tissue whose repertoires were compared. The study, taken as a whole, reports: It was reported that TCR beta diversity was significantly higher in malignant thyroid tumors than benign nodules, in blood and tumor.

With MiXCR, TCRdb reprocessed the PCR reads. The sample contains about 4,300 clones, under 30% of which appear only once. The chain carries TRBV19 and TRBJ1-1, with D uncertain. This clonotype was sampled from a male donor with papillary thyroid cancer or a benign thyroid nodule (not recorded which). Some clones in this sample may be carry-over from other donors' samples. Sequenced: tumor tissue. This chain's CDR3 is CASSIYENTEAFF. The CDR3 region has the DNA TGTGCCAGTAGTATCTACGAAAACACTGAAGCTTTCTTT.